These 16 T cell receptor beta chains were all obtained from the same sample, sequenced in a study of cytomegalovirus exposure and HLA in healthy donors. 13 Jbeta primers and 60 Vbeta primers were used for the PCR. TCRdb's copy holds only in-frame clones and misses some; the assay was immunoSEQ multiplex PCR. The listing records about 160,000 clones. The sequencing input was PBMCs. The receptor set was obtained from a woman aged 55-75 years in good health and CMV-seronegative.

This rearrangement joins TRBV7-3 to TRBJ2-4; 7 bases match TRBD2. The CDR3 length is 18 residues. V was pared by 0 bases and J by 6 bases, with 14 bases of the junction left unmatched. CDR1 is SGHTA, CDR2 FQGTGA, per germline. The CDR3 here is CASSLTGGSGFWGNIQYF. In DNA, the CDR3 is TGTGCCAGCAGCTTAACCGGTGGTAGCGGGTTCTGGGGAAACATTCAGTACTTC.

The V call is TRBV5-4, the J call TRBJ2-1, with 7 bases that match TRBD1. The junction had 8 bases not matched to a gene; V was cut back by 5 bases and J by 3 bases. Germline values: CDR1 SGHNT, CDR2 YYREEE (reference sequence). This CDR3 spans 15 amino acids. The CDR3 spells CASSLPGQLYNEQFF. In DNA form, the CDR3 reads TGTGCCAGCAGTCTCCCGGGACAGCTCTACAATGAGCAGTTCTTC.

CDR3: CASGYLGGSTDTQYF. CDR3 coding DNA: TGCGCCAGCGGCTACTTGGGGGGGAGCACAGATACGCAGTATTTT. V gene TRBV5-1 combines with J gene TRBJ2-3; 7 bases map to TRBD2. This CDR3 region has 15 residues. CDR1 and CDR2 from the germline V gene are SGHRS and YFSETQ. V lost 7 bases and J lost 0; bases outside the gene matches: 8. The full variable domain, its missing parts supplied by reference TRBV5-1 and TRBJ2-3, is KAGVTQTPRYLIKTRGQQVTLSCSPISGHRSVSWYQQTPGQGLQFLFEYFSETQRNKGNFPGRFSGRQFSNSRSEMNVSTLELGDSALYLCASGYLGGSTDTQYFGPGTRLTVL.

J is TRBJ2-2 and V is TRBV7-8, with 9 bases aligning to TRBD2. This CDR3 comprises 18 residues. With 1 base clipped from V and 2 bases from J, the junction kept 8 bases outside the gene matches. CDR1 is SGHVS, CDR2 FQNEAQ, per germline. CDR3 nucleotide sequence: TGTGCCAGCAGCTTAGGTAGAGCTAGCGGGATAAACACCGGGGAGCTGTTTTTT. It is translated as CASSLGRASGINTGELFF.

The chain combines TRBV5-4 with TRBJ2-3; D may be TRBD1 (6 bases). The V gene's germline CDR1 is SGHNT and CDR2 YYREEE (reference sequence). Trimming pared 4 bases from V and 6 bases from J, leaving 15 bases between. The CDR3 has 14 residues. In DNA, the CDR3 is TGTGCCAGCAGCCCCCAAGGGGGTACGGATACGCAGTATTTT. It encodes CASSPQGGTDTQYF.

The chain carries TRBV5-1 and TRBJ1-6; 9 bases map to TRBD1. After removal of 2 bases from V and 7 bases from J, the junction contained 4 bases not matched to a gene. This CDR3 has 15 amino acids. Germline assignment: CDR1 SGHRS and CDR2 YFSETQ. CDR3 DNA: TGCGCCAGCAGCTTCGAAGGGACAGGGAATTCACCCCTCCACTTT. Its translation: CASSFEGTGNSPLHF.

The chain combines TRBV6-1 with TRBJ1-1; D uncertain. The ends were cut back, 3 bases at V and 5 bases at J, with 19 bases in the middle. This CDR3 spans 16 amino acids. Germline V gives CDR1 MNHNS, CDR2 SASEGT. The CDR3 DNA reads TGTGCCAGCAGTGACACTTACCCGGGGTTAGGAACTGAAGCTTTCTTT. It specifies CASSDTYPGLGTEAFF.

As regards this clone: The sample carries other DNA sequences with the same CDR3. CDR3 amino acids: CASSPGLAGSTDTQYF. CDR3 nucleotides: TGTGCCAGCAGCCCAGGACTAGCGGGGAGCACAGATACGCAGTATTTT. V and J are TRBV14 and TRBJ2-3, with TRBD2 identical over 12 bases. Germline-derived CDR1 and CDR2 are SGHDN and FVKESK. The CDR3 consists of 16 residues. V shed 4 bases, J shed 0 bases, and the junction held 2 bases outside the gene matches. Drawing the rest from reference TRBV14 and TRBJ2-3, the complete variable domain is EAGVTQFPSHSVIEKGQTVTLRCDPISGHDNLYWYRRVMGKEIKFLLHFVKESKQDESGMPNNRFLAERTGGTYSTLKVQPAELEDSGVYFCASSPGLAGSTDTQYFGPGTRLTVL.

Remarks on this clone: The junction departs from germline at one end; a sequencing error may be responsible. V and J are TRBV6-4 and TRBJ2-1, with a weak D call TRBD2 (7 bases). The CDR3 totals 14 residues. Germline assignment: CDR1 MRHNA and CDR2 SNTAGT. The CDR3 sequence: CVSSGGGLWDEQFF. In DNA form, the CDR3 reads TGTGTCAGCAGTGGCGGGGGCCTTTGGGATGAGCAGTTCTTC.

This sequence joins TRBV10-3 and TRBJ1-5; no clear D gene. This CDR3 spans 13 amino acids. Germline V CDR1 and CDR2: ENHRY, SYGVKD. Trimming cost V 2 bases and J 5 bases, with 7 bases left between them. Written as DNA, the CDR3 is TGTGCCATCAGTGAGAACGGTGATCAGCCCCAGCATTTT. Protein product: CAISENGDQPQHF.

This sequence joins TRBV5-6 and TRBJ1-5; 7 bases fit TRBD1. Germline CDR1 reads SGHDT; CDR2 reads YYEEEE. V was pared by 4 bases and J by 6 bases, with 7 bases of the junction left unmatched. The CDR3 loop spans 14 amino acids. In DNA form, the CDR3 reads TGTGCCAGCAGCCTTGACAGGGACCCTCAGCCCCAGCATTTT. As protein: CASSLDRDPQPQHF. Full variable domain (remainder filled in from reference TRBV5-6 and TRBJ1-5): DAGVTQSPTHLIKTRGQQVTLRCSPKSGHDTVSWYQQALGQGPQFIFQYYEEEERQRGNFPDRFSGHQFPNYSSELNVNALLLGDSALYLCASSLDRDPQPQHFGDGTRLSIL.

This chain connects TRBV5-8 to TRBJ1-2; TRBD1 matches at 7 bases. V was pared by 6 bases and J by 8 bases, with 16 bases of the junction left unmatched. The V gene's germline CDR1 is SGHTS and CDR2 YDEGEE. There are 15 residues in the CDR3. The CDR3 spells CASISPGTASRGYTF. Written as DNA, the CDR3 is TGTGCCAGCATCTCCCCCGGGACAGCCTCGAGAGGCTACACCTTC.

V usage is TRBV27 and J usage is TRBJ1-1; 10 bases align to TRBD1. CDR1 and CDR2 from the germline V gene are MNHEY and SMNVEV (reference sequence). The CDR3 sequence is 11 residues long. V shed 5 bases, J shed 11 bases, and the junction held 2 bases outside the gene matches. The DNA for the CDR3 is TGTGCCAGCAGTGGACAGGGGGTGGCTTTCTTT. Translation: CASSGQGVAFF.

The gene calls are TRBV2 and TRBJ1-5; possible D gene TRBD1, 6 bases. The CDR3 spans 15 residues. Trimming removed 5 bases at V and 7 bases at J, with 18 bases between. Germline loops: CDR1 SNHLY, CDR2 FYNNEI. As DNA, the CDR3 is TGTGCCAGCAGTTCCGAGTTTGAGGGGGAACAGCCCCAGCATTTT. This gives the protein CASSSEFEGEQPQHF.

The genes are TRBV25-1 and TRBJ2-2, with 7 nucleotides matching TRBD1. Germline values: CDR1 MGHDK, CDR2 SYGVNS. The CDR3 runs 14 residues. Trimming removed 4 bases from V and 6 bases from J; junction bases left unmatched: 5. CDR3 coding DNA: TGTGCCAGCAGTGCGACAGGGAAAGCCGGGGAGCTGTTTTTT. The encoded protein is CASSATGKAGELFF.

The V and J genes are TRBV11-3 and TRBJ2-5, with 12 bases matching TRBD2. The V gene's germline CDR1 is SGHNT and CDR2 YENEEA. The CDR3 contains 16 residues. The trim removed 1 base at V and 1 base at J, leaving 1 base unmatched. Written as DNA, the CDR3 is TGTGCCAGCAGCTTAGGACTAGCGGGGGCCCAAGAGACCCAGTACTTC. Protein sequence: CASSLGLAGAQETQYF.